The rows below give T cell receptor beta chains drawn from one sample of a study of blood T cell repertoires in COVID-19. The assay was immunoSEQ multiplex PCR, and TCRdb's table has in-frame clones only and misses some. Among more than 80,000 clones listed, around 88% were seen once. Sequenced sample: peripheral blood. The receptors shown here come from a woman aged 55-70 years with COVID-19, enrolled during active disease. CDR3s include the opening cysteine and the closing phenylalanine or tryptophan. Each record gives: J gene, V gene, CDR3 protein.

j_gene: TRBJ2-7; v_gene: TRBV6-5; CDR3aa: CASSYSGTRNEQYF
j_gene: TRBJ1-2; v_gene: TRBV6-5; CDR3aa: CASSRTGLLYGYTF
j_gene: TRBJ2-7; v_gene: TRBV2; CDR3aa: CASILLGLSYEQYF
j_gene: TRBJ1-5; v_gene: TRBV12-1; CDR3aa: CASSFEPTGVRNQPQHF
j_gene: TRBJ2-1; v_gene: TRBV6-5; CDR3aa: CASSYSTGGLNEQFF
j_gene: TRBJ1-2; v_gene: TRBV6-5; CDR3aa: CASRRQLEGYTF
j_gene: TRBJ1-3; v_gene: TRBV4-2; CDR3aa: CASSWTGRNTIYF
j_gene: TRBJ2-7; v_gene: TRBV5-6; CDR3aa: CASSSGLAGGPSSYEQYF
j_gene: TRBJ2-7; v_gene: TRBV18; CDR3aa: CASTNGISSYEQYF
j_gene: TRBJ1-2; v_gene: TRBV4-3; CDR3aa: CASSQRHSANYGYTF
j_gene: TRBJ1-2; v_gene: TRBV30; CDR3aa: CAWSLGQFNGYTF
j_gene: TRBJ1-1; v_gene: TRBV18; CDR3aa: CASSPPERVTFF
j_gene: TRBJ1-4; v_gene: TRBV30; CDR3aa: CAWSARQMDFVAKLFF
j_gene: TRBJ2-4; v_gene: TRBV6-2/TRBV6-3; CDR3aa: CASSPWASGGLAKNIQYF
j_gene: TRBJ1-2; v_gene: TRBV2; CDR3aa: CASSLDRAAYGYTF
j_gene: TRBJ2-3; v_gene: TRBV5-1; CDR3aa: CASSTAGGPGDTQYF
j_gene: TRBJ1-2; v_gene: TRBV3-1/TRBV3-2; CDR3aa: CASSPGQVDGYTF
j_gene: TRBJ2-7; v_gene: TRBV20-1; CDR3aa: CSASNTATYEQYF
j_gene: TRBJ1-2; v_gene: TRBV14; CDR3aa: CASSQRRSLSYGYTF
j_gene: TRBJ2-2; v_gene: TRBV3-1/TRBV3-2; CDR3aa: CASSQDSAGELFF
j_gene: TRBJ1-2; v_gene: TRBV6-5; CDR3aa: CASSYSGRGAYGYTF
j_gene: TRBJ1-5; v_gene: TRBV28; CDR3aa: CASSLGQGGQPQHF
j_gene: TRBJ1-4; v_gene: TRBV4-3; CDR3aa: CASSPGRHNEKLFF
j_gene: TRBJ2-3; v_gene: TRBV28; CDR3aa: CATSSTSTDTQYF
j_gene: TRBJ2-5; v_gene: TRBV29-1; CDR3aa: CSVRQGVSSQTQYF
j_gene: TRBJ1-3; v_gene: TRBV4-1; CDR3aa: CASSPTDQGTPGNTIYF
j_gene: TRBJ2-1; v_gene: TRBV6-4; CDR3aa: CASTTGGDYNEQFF
j_gene: TRBJ2-4; v_gene: TRBV6-1; CDR3aa: CASSEVGSRKNIQYF
j_gene: TRBJ2-3; v_gene: TRBV12-3/TRBV12-4; CDR3aa: CASSYLGNTQYF
j_gene: TRBJ1-4; v_gene: TRBV15; CDR3aa: CATSRGSATNEKLFF
j_gene: TRBJ2-1; v_gene: TRBV14; CDR3aa: CASSPERGGKLNNEQFF
j_gene: TRBJ2-3; v_gene: TRBV27; CDR3aa: CASSLTGAPQYF
j_gene: TRBJ1-2; v_gene: TRBV6-5; CDR3aa: CASSYSAQGYGYTF
j_gene: TRBJ1-1; v_gene: TRBV11-2; CDR3aa: CASSSFQGLEAFF
j_gene: TRBJ1-1; v_gene: TRBV4-2; CDR3aa: CASSQKDRGSTEAFF
j_gene: TRBJ2-1; v_gene: TRBV19; CDR3aa: CASSIIGGAHNEQFF
j_gene: TRBJ1-2; v_gene: TRBV11-2; CDR3aa: CASSSQGTNYGYTF
j_gene: TRBJ1-6; v_gene: TRBV5-4; CDR3aa: CASSLRGQGAGSPLHF
j_gene: TRBJ1-1; v_gene: TRBV7-9; CDR3aa: CASSSTGYTEAFF
j_gene: TRBJ2-7; v_gene: TRBV7-9; CDR3aa: CASSVATGEQYF